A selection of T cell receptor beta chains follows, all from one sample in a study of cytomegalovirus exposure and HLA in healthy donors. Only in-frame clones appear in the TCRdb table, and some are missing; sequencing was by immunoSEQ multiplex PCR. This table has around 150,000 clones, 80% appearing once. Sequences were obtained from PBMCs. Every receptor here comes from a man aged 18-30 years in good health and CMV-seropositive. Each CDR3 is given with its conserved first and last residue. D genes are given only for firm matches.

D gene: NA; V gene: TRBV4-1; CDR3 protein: CASSQVPGYEQYF
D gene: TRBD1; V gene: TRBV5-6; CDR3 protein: CASSSIQGAGANGLTF
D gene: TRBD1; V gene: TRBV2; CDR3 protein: CASRLDRSNEKLFF
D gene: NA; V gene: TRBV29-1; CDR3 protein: CSARRGQGAYEQYF
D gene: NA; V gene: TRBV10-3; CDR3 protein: CASAGTRNYGYTF
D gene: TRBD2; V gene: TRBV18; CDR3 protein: CASSTRDYDTQYF
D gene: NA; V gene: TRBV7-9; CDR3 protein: CSSSLTHGATQYF
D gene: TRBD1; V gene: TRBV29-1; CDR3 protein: CSAMPTGGDYGYTF
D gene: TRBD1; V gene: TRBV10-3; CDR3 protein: CAIRQGQVSYEQYF
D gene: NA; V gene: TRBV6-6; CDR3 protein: CASSQPGTSEDGYTF
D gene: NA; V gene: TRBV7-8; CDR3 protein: CASSLMTASGSPYF
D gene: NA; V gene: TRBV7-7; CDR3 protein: CASSLGAGNTGELFF
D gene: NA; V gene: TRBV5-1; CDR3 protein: CASSLAGISNQPQHF
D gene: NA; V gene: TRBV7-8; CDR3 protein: CASSLGGRIPFNEQFF
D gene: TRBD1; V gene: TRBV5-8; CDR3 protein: CASSLEHGTGGQPQHF
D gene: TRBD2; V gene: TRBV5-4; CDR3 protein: CASGTAGGGTGELFF
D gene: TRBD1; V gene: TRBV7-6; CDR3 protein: CASSLETGFNQPQHF
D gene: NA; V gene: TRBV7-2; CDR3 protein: CASSFRLQIMNTEAFF
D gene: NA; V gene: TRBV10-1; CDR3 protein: CASGQSYEQYF
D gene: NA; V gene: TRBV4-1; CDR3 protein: CASSQGQDTQYF
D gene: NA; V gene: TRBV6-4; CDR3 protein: CASSAVASNYGYTF
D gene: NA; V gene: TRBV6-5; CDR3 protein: CASSYTGPSDLYEQYF
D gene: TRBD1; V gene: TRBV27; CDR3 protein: CASSSPKDRVGYIASPLHF
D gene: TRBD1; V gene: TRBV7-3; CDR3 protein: CASSLTVGTGGGYTF
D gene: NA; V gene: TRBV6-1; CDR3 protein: CASSEVRLLNQPQHF
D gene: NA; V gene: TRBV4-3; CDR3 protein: CASSQDEVSGANVLTF
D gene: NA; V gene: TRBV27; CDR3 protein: CASSFHNTYEQYF
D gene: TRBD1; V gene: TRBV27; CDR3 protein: CASSILGGQGDGYTF
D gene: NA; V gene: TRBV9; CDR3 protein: CASSSSQGSLYYGYTF
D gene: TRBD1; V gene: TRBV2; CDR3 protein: CASNWDRESGTEAFF
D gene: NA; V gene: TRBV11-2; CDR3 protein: CASYSSGNTIYF
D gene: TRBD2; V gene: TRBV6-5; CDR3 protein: CASSAGTSPDTQYF
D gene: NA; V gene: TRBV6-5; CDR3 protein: CASSSIADQKNIQYF
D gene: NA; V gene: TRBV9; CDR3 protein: CASSVDPSRGLFSEQYF
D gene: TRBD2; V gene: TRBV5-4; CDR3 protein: CASSFYGGNTDTQYF
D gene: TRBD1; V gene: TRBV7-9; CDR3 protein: CASSLGQGSGELFF
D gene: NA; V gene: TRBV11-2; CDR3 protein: CASSLDLLAGEQYF
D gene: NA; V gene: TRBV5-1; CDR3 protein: CASSNSGEASYEQFF
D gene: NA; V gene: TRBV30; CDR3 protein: CVCGRSSYNEQFF
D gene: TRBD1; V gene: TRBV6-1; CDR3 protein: CASSEVVGGRNTIYF
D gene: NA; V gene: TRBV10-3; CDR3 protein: CASSYYGQLGPNQPQHF
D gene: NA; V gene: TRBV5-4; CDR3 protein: CASSFTQGKETQYF
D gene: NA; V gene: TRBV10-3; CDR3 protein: CAISETEGTGQPQHF
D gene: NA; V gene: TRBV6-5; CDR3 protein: CASSYSEAVGNTEAFF
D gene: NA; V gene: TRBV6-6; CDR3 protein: CASSDFEAYGYTF
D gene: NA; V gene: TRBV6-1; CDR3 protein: CASSEFDLAPYEQYF
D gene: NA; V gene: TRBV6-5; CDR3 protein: CASSYQGGSSYNEQFF
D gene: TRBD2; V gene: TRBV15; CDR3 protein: CATSRDLAGSGETQYF
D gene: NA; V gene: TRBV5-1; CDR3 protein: CASSWEPSYEQYF
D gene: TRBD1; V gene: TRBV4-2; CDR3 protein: CASSQDRDRGAYEQYF
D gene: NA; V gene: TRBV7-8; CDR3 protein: CASSPQGNQPQHF
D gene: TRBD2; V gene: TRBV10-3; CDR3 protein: CAIRKTSEPDTQYF
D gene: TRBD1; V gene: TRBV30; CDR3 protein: CAWSVPRTGGYEQYF